A single sample gave rise to the 9 T cell receptor beta chains below, sequenced in a study of cytomegalovirus exposure and HLA in healthy donors. PCR used 60 Vbeta primers and 13 Jbeta primers. The protocol was immunoSEQ multiplex PCR, while the TCRdb copy is restricted to in-frame clones and leaves out a portion. The sample gives about 95,000 clones, 75% to 85% of which show up once; roughly 9.8% is in the top ten. What was sequenced was PBMCs. The receptors were gathered from a man between 18 and 35 years old in good health and CMV-seropositive.

The chain combines TRBV7-7 with TRBJ2-2; TRBD2 matches at 8 bases. CDR1 and CDR2 (germline): SSHAT, FNYEAQ (reference sequence). The CDR3 runs 17 residues. With 4 bases clipped from V and 4 bases from J, the junction kept 11 bases outside the gene matches. CDR3 loop: CASSSLVAGGSTGELFF. The CDR3 nucleotides are TGTGCCAGCAGCTCCCTCGTGGCGGGGGGTTCCACCGGGGAGCTGTTTTTT.

V and J are TRBV28 and TRBJ2-7, with 11 nucleotides matching TRBD1. CDR1 is MDHEN, CDR2 SYDVKM, per germline. Germline trimming cut 5 bases from V and 4 bases from J; bases unmatched to any gene: 4. The CDR3 sequence is 14 residues long. In DNA form, the CDR3 reads TGTGCCAGCAGTCCCGGGACAGGGGGATACGAGCAGTACTTC. Encoded protein: CASSPGTGGYEQYF.

The chain joins TRBV6-1 to TRBJ2-7; TRBD1 might be the D (5 bases). Per the germline V gene, CDR1 is MNHNS and CDR2 is SASEGT. The CDR3 covers 13 residues. The V and J ends lost 2 bases and 3 bases respectively, with 8 bases between them. The chain's CDR3 is CASSEQGYYEQYF. The CDR3 DNA follows: TGTGCCAGCAGTGAACAGGGATACTACGAGCAGTACTTC.

This sequence joins TRBV5-1 and TRBJ2-1, with 10 bases lining up with TRBD1. This CDR3 contains 14 residues. V lost 7 bases to trimming and J lost 5 bases; unmatched junction nucleotides: 6. Germline lookup yields CDR1 SGHRS and CDR2 YFSETQ. The CDR3 region is CASLSGTGDNEQFF. CDR3 DNA: TGCGCCAGCCTCTCCGGGACAGGGGACAATGAGCAGTTCTTC.

This clone showed up just once. The rearrangement joins TRBV7-2 to TRBJ2-7; 8 bases align to TRBD1. V was clipped by 6 bases and J by 3 bases; unmatched bases: 4. CDR1 SGHTA and CDR2 FQGNSA come from the germline V gene. The CDR3 consists of 13 residues. The CDR3 protein is CASRPTGVYEQYF. The CDR3 nucleotides read TGTGCCAGCAGGCCGACAGGGGTCTACGAGCAGTACTTC.

The chain has TRBV30 and TRBJ2-1; 8 bases match TRBD1. CDR1 is GTSNPN and CDR2 is SVGIG in the germline V gene (reference sequence). The CDR3 has 13 residues. Germline trimming cut 4 bases from V and 14 bases from J; bases unmatched to any gene: 13. CDR3 in DNA: TGTGCCTGGATCCTACCAGGGGGCGGACTCGAGTTCTTC. Translated, it gives CAWILPGGGLEFF.

The V gene is TRBV5-1, the J gene TRBJ2-5, with 9 bases lining up with TRBD2. Germline lookup yields CDR1 SGHRS and CDR2 YFSETQ. Trimming at V came to 4 bases and at J to 1 base, leaving 8 bases not matched to a gene. CDR3 length: 16 amino acids. This chain's CDR3 is CASSVRSGGFQETQYF. In DNA, the CDR3 is TGCGCCAGCAGCGTCCGTAGCGGGGGCTTCCAAGAGACCCAGTACTTC.

The chain links TRBV7-9 to TRBJ2-7, with a possible D match to TRBD1 (5 bases). The CDR3 loop spans 14 amino acids. Deletions cut 2 bases from V and 4 bases from J, with 12 bases between. Germline V gives CDR1 SEHNR, CDR2 FQNEAQ (reference sequence). CDR3 in DNA: TGTGCCAGCAGCTTAACGGGCAGGGAATACGAGCAGTACTTC. It specifies CASSLTGREYEQYF.

The J gene is TRBJ1-5, the V gene TRBV6-1, with 11 bases identical to TRBD1. CDR1 and CDR2 (germline): MNHNS, SASEGT. CDR3 length: 17 amino acids. V shed 2 bases and J 4 bases; nucleotides not matched to a gene: 7. The CDR3 loop is CASSEWAGTGGNQPQHF. CDR3 coding DNA: TGTGCCAGCAGTGAATGGGCCGGGACAGGGGGAAATCAGCCCCAGCATTTT.